A single sample is the source of the 25 T cell receptor beta chains below, sequenced in a study of cytomegalovirus exposure and HLA in healthy donors. Using immunoSEQ multiplex PCR, the repertoire was profiled, and TCRdb retains in-frame clones only, with some absent. The sample holds about 150,000 clones, 85% to 95% seen once. Material: PBMCs. Receptors originate from a man younger than 35 in good health and CMV-seropositive.

The chain carries TRBV10-1 and TRBJ2-5, with 10 bases identical to TRBD1. The CDR3 covers 17 residues. Germline CDR1 and CDR2: WNHNN and SYGVQD (reference sequence). The ends lost 3 bases at V and 2 bases at J; junction bases unmatched: 9. The CDR3 sequence: CASSEGTGALLQETQYF. CDR3 bases: TGCGCCAGCAGTGAAGGGACAGGGGCTCTTCTTCAAGAGACCCAGTACTTC.

In its sample, this clone was seen once. V and J are TRBV5-1 and TRBJ2-3; D might be TRBD2 (5 bases). This CDR3 has 13 residues. Germline V gene lookup returns CDR1 SGHRS and CDR2 YFSETQ. The V end lost 5 bases, the J end lost 4 bases, and 11 bases lay between the germline ends. As DNA, the CDR3 is TGCGCCAGCAGTATCGGGATCGCAGATACGCAGTATTTT. Translation: CASSIGIADTQYF.

The rearrangement links TRBV28 to TRBJ1-6; 7 positions agree with TRBD1. V lost 6 bases to trimming and J lost 8 bases; unmatched junction nucleotides: 13. This CDR3 region has 16 residues. The germline gives CDR1 MDHEN, CDR2 SYDVKM. The CDR3 sequence is CASSYLAGQGDSPLHF. The CDR3 coding sequence is TGTGCCAGCAGCTACCTGGCAGGGCAGGGGGATTCACCCCTCCACTTT.

The chain combines TRBV7-9 with TRBJ2-7, with D possibly TRBD1 on 5 matching bases. Germline assignment: CDR1 SEHNR and CDR2 FQNEAQ (reference sequence). The CDR3 is 13 residues long. The V and J ends lost 0 bases and 4 bases respectively, with 7 bases between them. The CDR3 DNA sequence: TGTGCCAGCAGCTTAGCGCAGGGATACGAGCAGTACTTC. Translated: CASSLAQGYEQYF.

This clone was seen only a few times. The DNA for the CDR3 is TGTGCCAGCAGTTTCGGAGGAGTGGCTTTCTTT. Residues: CASSFGGVAFF. The V call is TRBV27, the J call TRBJ1-1; D not certain. The CDR3 loop spans 11 amino acids. Germline CDR1 is MNHEY and CDR2 is SMNVEV (reference sequence). V gave up 3 bases and J gave up 11 bases, with 10 bases separating them.

The chain joins TRBV28 to TRBJ2-1, with 13 bases aligning to TRBD2. The CDR3 covers 15 residues. The J segment lost 8 bases and the V segment lost 7 bases, leaving 8 bases of the junction unmatched. Germline-derived CDR1 and CDR2 are MDHEN and SYDVKM. The CDR3 sequence: CASIRRTSGSYEQFF. CDR3 in DNA: TGTGCCAGCATCAGGAGGACTAGCGGGAGTTATGAGCAGTTCTTC.

The chain is built from TRBV30 and TRBJ2-5; 9 bases are a match to TRBD1. Germline CDR1 reads GTSNPN; CDR2 reads SVGIG (reference sequence). The junction had 6 bases not matched to a gene; V was cut back by 3 bases and J by 1 base. This CDR3 is built from 15 residues. The CDR3 here is CAWSRGQGTQETQYF. The CDR3 DNA is TGTGCCTGGAGCCGAGGACAGGGGACCCAAGAGACCCAGTACTTC.

This chain uses TRBV7-2 with TRBJ1-3, with D tentatively TRBD1 (5 bases). Germline V CDR1 and CDR2: SGHTA, FQGNSA. The V gene lost 5 bases and the J gene lost 0 bases, with 11 bases spanning the gap. The CDR3 loop spans 15 amino acids. The CDR3 region has the DNA TGTGCCAGCAGCCCAGCAGGGCGCTCTGGAAACACCATATATTTT. This translates into CASSPAGRSGNTIYF.

This clone was counted a few times. The J gene is TRBJ2-7, the V gene TRBV28; 7 bases match TRBD1. The length of the CDR3 is 16 residues. Germline values: CDR1 MDHEN, CDR2 SYDVKM. Trimming took 1 base from V and 5 from J; bases not matched to a gene: 11. The CDR3: CASSLYWVRGKDEQYF. The CDR3 bases are TGTGCCAGCAGTTTATATTGGGTCAGGGGGAAAGACGAGCAGTACTTC.

V is TRBV11-1 and J is TRBJ2-2; D is unclear. CDR1 and CDR2 from the germline V gene are SGHAT and FQDESV (reference sequence). The ends were cut back, 5 bases at V and 7 bases at J, with 11 bases in the middle. The CDR3 has 13 amino acids. CDR3: CASSAWSSGELFF. The CDR3 coding sequence is TGTGCCAGCAGCGCCTGGTCTAGCGGGGAGCTGTTTTTT.

This rearrangement joins TRBV27 to TRBJ2-2; no clear D. V was clipped by 5 bases and J by 1 base, with 17 bases between them. CDR1 MNHEY and CDR2 SMNVEV come from the germline V gene (reference sequence). The CDR3 runs 17 residues. The CDR3 sequence is CASSPPFSWQNTGELFF. DNA of the CDR3: TGTGCCAGCAGTCCCCCTTTTTCCTGGCAGAACACCGGGGAGCTGTTTTTT.

The chain has TRBV10-3 and TRBJ1-2, with 8 positions matching TRBD1. Per the germline V gene, CDR1 is ENHRY and CDR2 is SYGVKD. The CDR3 loop spans 13 amino acids. The trim removed 7 bases at V and 7 bases at J, leaving 8 bases unmatched. In DNA, the CDR3 is TGTGCCATCACCTCGACAGGGGCTGGTGGCTACACCTTC. Translation gives CAITSTGAGGYTF.

This chain joins TRBV7-6 and TRBJ1-1; weak D call: TRBD1 (5 bases). Trimming removed 5 bases at V and 4 bases at J, with 17 bases between. CDR3 length equals 15 residues. Germline V gene sequence: CDR1 SGHVS, CDR2 FNYEAQ. CDR3 coding DNA: TGTGCCAGCAGCCCGGCGGCAGGGTTGGGCACTGAAGCTTTCTTT. Its protein is CASSPAAGLGTEAFF.

CDR3 protein: CASSLRTSGSPVPDTQYF. The CDR3 DNA is TGCGCCAGCAGCCTCAGGACTAGCGGGAGCCCCGTGCCAGATACGCAGTATTTT. This chain links TRBV5-1 with TRBJ2-3; 13 bases fit TRBD2. This CDR3 has 18 residues. Germline V lookup: CDR1 SGHRS, CDR2 YFSETQ. V lost 4 bases and J lost 4; bases outside the gene matches: 12.

As DNA, the CDR3 is TGCGCCAGCAGCTTGACACAAGATACGCAGTATTTT. It yields the protein CASSLTQDTQYF. The rearrangement joins TRBV5-1 to TRBJ2-3; no firm D call. Per the germline V gene, CDR1 is SGHRS and CDR2 is YFSETQ. The CDR3 totals 12 residues. Trimming shortened V by 1 base and J by 5 bases, and 5 bases separated the two germline ends.

The rearrangement joins TRBV13 to TRBJ2-1; 7 positions agree with TRBD1. Germline CDR1 reads PRHDT; CDR2 reads FYEKMQ (reference sequence). Trimming took 3 bases from V and 4 from J; bases not matched to a gene: 6. This CDR3 is 15 amino acids long. The CDR3 loop is CASSFGDSPYNEQFF. The CDR3 bases are TGTGCCAGCAGCTTCGGGGACAGCCCGTACAATGAGCAGTTCTTC.

The rearrangement links TRBV27 to TRBJ1-1; 8 bases are a match to TRBD1. With 5 bases clipped from V and 3 bases from J, the junction kept 5 bases outside the gene matches. CDR3 length: 14 amino acids. Germline V gene data show CDR1 as MNHEY and CDR2 as SMNVEV (reference sequence). CDR3 DNA sequence: TGTGCCAGCAGTCGCCCAGGGGGCTACACTGAAGCTTTCTTT. Amino acids: CASSRPGGYTEAFF.

The V gene is TRBV7-9, the J gene TRBJ2-4; 10 bases align to TRBD1. CDR3 length: 15 amino acids. The germline V gene has CDR1 SEHNR and CDR2 FQNEAQ (reference sequence). With V trimmed by 10 bases and J by 5 bases, 11 bases remained unmatched. CDR3 sequence: CAIRAGTGAQNIQYF. CDR3 DNA sequence: TGTGCCATCCGGGCGGGGACAGGGGCCCAAAACATTCAGTACTTC.

This chain links TRBV5-4 with TRBJ2-1; 16 bases agree with TRBD2. Trimming cost V 4 bases and J 9 bases; bases outside gene matches: 10. The V gene's germline CDR1 is SGHNT and CDR2 YYREEE (reference sequence). The CDR3 has 17 amino acids. CDR3 loop: CASSPGTSGRAVGEQFF. Written as DNA, the CDR3 is TGTGCCAGCAGCCCTGGGACTAGCGGGAGGGCAGTAGGTGAGCAGTTCTTC.

The CDR3 bases are TGTGCCAGCAGCCAAAGCACAGGGATCTATGGCTACACCTTC. This gives the protein CASSQSTGIYGYTF. The rearrangement uses TRBV14 and TRBJ1-2; D may be TRBD1 (6 bases). The CDR3 covers 14 residues. Germline-derived CDR1 and CDR2 are SGHDN and FVKESK. Trimming left V 2 bases short and J 4 bases short, with 11 bases between.

The chain carries TRBV5-4 and TRBJ2-1, with 7 positions matching TRBD1. The length of the CDR3 is 15 residues. The V segment lost 4 bases and the J segment 0 bases; nucleotides outside the gene matches: 4. The V gene's germline CDR1 is SGHNT and CDR2 YYREEE (reference sequence). The CDR3 is CASSQDRNSYNEQFF. Here the CDR3 DNA reads TGTGCCAGCAGCCAGGACAGGAACTCCTACAATGAGCAGTTCTTC.

The J gene is TRBJ2-5, the V gene TRBV12-5, with TRBD1 identical over 9 bases. V lost 1 base and J lost 3; bases outside the gene matches: 0. CDR3 size: 14 residues. The germline gives CDR1 LGHNT, CDR2 FRNRAP. The CDR3 DNA sequence: TGTGCTAGTGGTTTGGGGACAGGGGAAGAGACCCAGTACTTC. Translated: CASGLGTGEETQYF.

This rearrangement joins TRBV5-1 to TRBJ2-3; D might be TRBD2 (6 bases). This CDR3 comprises 16 residues. With 3 bases removed from V and 0 bases from J, the gap between germline ends came to 14 bases. CDR1 SGHRS and CDR2 YFSETQ come from the germline V gene. In nucleotides, the CDR3 is TGCGCCAGCAGCTCGCTGACTAGAACAAGCACAGATACGCAGTATTTT. Its translation: CASSSLTRTSTDTQYF. Using reference TRBV5-1 and TRBJ2-3 for the parts outside the CDR3, the full variable domain is KAGVTQTPRYLIKTRGQQVTLSCSPISGHRSVSWYQQTPGQGLQFLFEYFSETQRNKGNFPGRFSGRQFSNSRSEMNVSTLELGDSALYLCASSSLTRTSTDTQYFGPGTRLTVL.

This chain uses TRBV5-6 with TRBJ2-3; a possible D gene is TRBD1 (5 bases). The germline V gene encodes CDR1 SGHDT and CDR2 YYEEEE. This CDR3 is built from 16 residues. The V and J ends lost 0 bases and 1 base respectively, with 12 bases between them. DNA for the CDR3: TGTGCCAGCAGCTTGGAAAGGGGTGGGCGCACAGATACGCAGTATTTT. Amino acid sequence: CASSLERGGRTDTQYF.

The J gene is TRBJ1-1, the V gene TRBV5-1; a possible D gene is TRBD1 (5 bases). The CDR3 runs to 15 residues. The germline gives CDR1 SGHRS, CDR2 YFSETQ. V was pared by 5 bases and J by 0 bases, with 14 bases between. Written as DNA, the CDR3 is TGCGCCAGCAGGCGTCAACAGGATCTGAACACTGAAGCTTTCTTT. This gives the protein CASRRQQDLNTEAFF.